This TCR beta chain originates from a study of identifying expanded T cells in peripheral blood. Remarks on this clone: Within the sample, other DNA sequences also encode this same CDR3.

TCRdb's copy holds only in-frame clones and misses some; the assay was immunoSEQ multiplex PCR. Counted here are around 99,000 clones, 88% occurring once; the ten biggest clones make up about 7.7%. The V and J ends lost 1 base and 7 bases, in that order; junction bases with no gene match: 6. Germline V gene lookup returns CDR1 SGHTA and CDR2 FQGNSA. The CDR3 runs 14 residues. The source of this sequence is a person between 18 and 75 years old in good health. V and J are TRBV7-2 and TRBJ1-2; 7 positions match TRBD1. The sequencing sample was made of blood. CDR3 coding DNA: TGTGCCAGCAGCTTAGGACAGGGCGCTGGTGGCTACACCTTC. Its protein is CASSLGQGAGGYTF.